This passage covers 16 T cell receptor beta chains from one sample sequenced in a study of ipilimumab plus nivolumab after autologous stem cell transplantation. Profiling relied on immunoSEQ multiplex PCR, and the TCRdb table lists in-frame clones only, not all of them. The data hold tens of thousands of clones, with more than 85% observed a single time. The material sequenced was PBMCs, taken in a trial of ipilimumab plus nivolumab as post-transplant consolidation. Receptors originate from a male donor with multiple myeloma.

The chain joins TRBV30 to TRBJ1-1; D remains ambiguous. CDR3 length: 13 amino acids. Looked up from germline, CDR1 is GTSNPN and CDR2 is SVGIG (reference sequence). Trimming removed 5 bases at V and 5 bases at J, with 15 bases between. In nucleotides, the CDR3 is TGTGCCTGGCAAGCCGGCCGCTATACTGAAGCTTTCTTT. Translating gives CAWQAGRYTEAFF.

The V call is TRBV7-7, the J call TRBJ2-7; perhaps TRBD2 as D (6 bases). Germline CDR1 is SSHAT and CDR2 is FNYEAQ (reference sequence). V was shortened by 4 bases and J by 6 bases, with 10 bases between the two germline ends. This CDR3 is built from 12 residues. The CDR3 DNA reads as TGTGCCAGCAGCTCGAACGGGGGCGAGCAGTACTTC. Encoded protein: CASSSNGGEQYF.

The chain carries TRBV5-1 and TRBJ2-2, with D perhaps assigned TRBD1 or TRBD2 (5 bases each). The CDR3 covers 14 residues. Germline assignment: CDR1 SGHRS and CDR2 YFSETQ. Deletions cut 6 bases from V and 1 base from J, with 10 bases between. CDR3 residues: CASNGGWNTGELFF. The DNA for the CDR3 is TGCGCCAGCAATGGGGGATGGAACACCGGGGAGCTGTTTTTT.

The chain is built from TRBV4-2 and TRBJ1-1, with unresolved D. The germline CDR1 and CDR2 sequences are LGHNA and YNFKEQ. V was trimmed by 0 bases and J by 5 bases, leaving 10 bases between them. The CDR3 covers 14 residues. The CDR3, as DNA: TGTGCCAGCAGCCAAGATGTGGCTCGGACTGAAGCTTTCTTT. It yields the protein CASSQDVARTEAFF.

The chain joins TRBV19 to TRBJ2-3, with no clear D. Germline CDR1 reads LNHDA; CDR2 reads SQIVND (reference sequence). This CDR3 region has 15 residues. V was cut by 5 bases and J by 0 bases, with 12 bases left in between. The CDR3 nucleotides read TGTGCCAGTAGTCTATTAGACGCAAGCACAGATACGCAGTATTTT. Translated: CASSLLDASTDTQYF.

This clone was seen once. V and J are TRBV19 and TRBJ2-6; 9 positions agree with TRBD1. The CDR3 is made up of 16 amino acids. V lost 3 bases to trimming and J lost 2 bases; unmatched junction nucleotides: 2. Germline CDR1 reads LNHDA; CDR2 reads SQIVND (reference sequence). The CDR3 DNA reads TGTGCCAGTAGTATTACAGGGGGCCCTGGGGCCAACGTCCTGACTTTC. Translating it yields CASSITGGPGANVLTF.

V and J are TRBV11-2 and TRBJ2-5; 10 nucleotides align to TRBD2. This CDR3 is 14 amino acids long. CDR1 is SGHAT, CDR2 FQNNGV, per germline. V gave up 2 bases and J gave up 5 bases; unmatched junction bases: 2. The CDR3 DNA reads TGTGCCAGCAGCTTAACAGCGGGGGGGGAGACCCAGTACTTC. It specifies CASSLTAGGETQYF.

The CDR3 protein is CASSLEGQGYNQPQHF. In DNA form, the CDR3 reads TGTGCCAGCAGCTTAGAGGGACAGGGTTACAATCAGCCCCAGCATTTT. V and J are TRBV7-8 and TRBJ1-5, with TRBD1 matching over 9 bases. The CDR3 sequence is 16 residues long. V lost 1 base and J lost 3; bases outside the gene matches: 4. Germline values: CDR1 SGHVS, CDR2 FQNEAQ.

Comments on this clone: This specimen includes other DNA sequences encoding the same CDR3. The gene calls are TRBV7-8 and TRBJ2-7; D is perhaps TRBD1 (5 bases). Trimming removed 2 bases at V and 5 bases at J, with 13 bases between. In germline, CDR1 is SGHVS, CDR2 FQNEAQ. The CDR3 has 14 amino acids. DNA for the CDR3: TGTGCCAGCAGCTTACGGCAGGGATGGGACGAGCAGTACTTC. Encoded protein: CASSLRQGWDEQYF.

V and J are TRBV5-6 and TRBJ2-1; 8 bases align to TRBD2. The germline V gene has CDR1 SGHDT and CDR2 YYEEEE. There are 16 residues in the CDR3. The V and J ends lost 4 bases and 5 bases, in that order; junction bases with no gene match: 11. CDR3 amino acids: CASSRWGSGVDNEQFF. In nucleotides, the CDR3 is TGTGCCAGCAGCCGGTGGGGTAGCGGGGTGGACAATGAGCAGTTCTTC.

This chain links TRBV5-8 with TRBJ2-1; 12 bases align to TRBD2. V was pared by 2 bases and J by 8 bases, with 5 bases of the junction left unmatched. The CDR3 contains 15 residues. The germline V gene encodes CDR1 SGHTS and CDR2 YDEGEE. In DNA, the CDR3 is TGTGCCAGCAGCTTTCTAGCGGGGGGGCTGGATGAGCAGTTCTTC. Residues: CASSFLAGGLDEQFF.

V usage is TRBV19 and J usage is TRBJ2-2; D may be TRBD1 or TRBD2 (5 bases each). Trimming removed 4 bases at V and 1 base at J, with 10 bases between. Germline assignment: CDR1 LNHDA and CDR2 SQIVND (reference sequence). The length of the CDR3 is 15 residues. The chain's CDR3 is CASSRGQGNTGELFF. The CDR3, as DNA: TGTGCCAGTAGTAGAGGGCAGGGGAACACCGGGGAGCTGTTTTTT.

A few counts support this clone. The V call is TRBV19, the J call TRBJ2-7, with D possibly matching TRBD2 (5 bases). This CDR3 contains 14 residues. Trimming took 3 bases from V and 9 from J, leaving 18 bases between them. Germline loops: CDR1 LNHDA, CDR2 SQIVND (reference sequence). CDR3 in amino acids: CASSMIRGVSRQYF. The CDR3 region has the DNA TGTGCCAGTAGTATGATCCGGGGAGTCTCCCGGCAGTACTTC.

DNA of the CDR3: TGTGCCAGCAGTGAAGATCGGGGGACTCGGCCAAACAATGAGCAGTTCTTC. Protein sequence: CASSEDRGTRPNNEQFF. The rearrangement uses TRBV6-1 and TRBJ2-1; perhaps TRBD2 as D (6 bases). Germline V gives CDR1 MNHNS, CDR2 SASEGT. V lost 1 base to trimming and J lost 5 bases, with 18 bases between them. The CDR3 covers 17 residues.

The CDR3 DNA reads as TGTGCCAGCAGCCCGGGACAGGGGGCAGGGGAGCAGTACTTC. Translation: CASSPGQGAGEQYF. This chain joins TRBV27 and TRBJ2-7, with 12 positions matching TRBD1. V lost 6 bases and J lost 7; bases outside the gene matches: 7. Germline lookup yields CDR1 MNHEY and CDR2 SMNVEV (reference sequence). This CDR3 is 14 amino acids long.

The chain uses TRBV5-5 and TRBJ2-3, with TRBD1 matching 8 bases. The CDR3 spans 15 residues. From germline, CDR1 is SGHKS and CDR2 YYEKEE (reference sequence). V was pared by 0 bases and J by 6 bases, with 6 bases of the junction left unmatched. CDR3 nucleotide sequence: TGTGCCAGCAGCTTGGCGAGCCAGGGGGCGGATACGCAGTATTTT. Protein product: CASSLASQGADTQYF.